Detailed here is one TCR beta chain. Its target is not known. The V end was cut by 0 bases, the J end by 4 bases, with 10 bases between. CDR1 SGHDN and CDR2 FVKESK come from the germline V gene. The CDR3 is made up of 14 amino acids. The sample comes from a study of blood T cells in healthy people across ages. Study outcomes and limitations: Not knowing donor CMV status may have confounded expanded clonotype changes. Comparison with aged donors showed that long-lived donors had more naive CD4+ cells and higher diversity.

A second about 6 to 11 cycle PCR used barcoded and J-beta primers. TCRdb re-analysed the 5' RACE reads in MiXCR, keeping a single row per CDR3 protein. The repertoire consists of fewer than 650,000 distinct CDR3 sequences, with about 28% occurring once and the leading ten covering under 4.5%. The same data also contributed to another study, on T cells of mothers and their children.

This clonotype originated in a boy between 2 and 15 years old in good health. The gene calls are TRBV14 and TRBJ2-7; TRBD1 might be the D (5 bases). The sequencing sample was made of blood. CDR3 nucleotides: TGTGCCAGCAGCCAAGACGTAAGGGGATACGAGCAGTACTTC. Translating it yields CASSQDVRGYEQYF. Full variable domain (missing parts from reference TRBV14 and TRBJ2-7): EAGVTQFPSHSVIEKGQTVTLRCDPISGHDNLYWYRRVMGKEIKFLLHFVKESKQDESGMPNNRFLAERTGGTYSTLKVQPAELEDSGVYFCASSQDVRGYEQYFGPGTRLTVT.